This record covers a single TCR beta chain. These data come from a study of shared clonotypes between healthy human individuals. Study summary: The study used three CD4 naive, three CD4 memory, two CD8 naive and one CD8 memory plate per donor.

Measured with immunoSEQ multiplex PCR; TCRdb has only the in-frame clones, and not every one. The repertoire holds about 380,000 clones, with roughly 96% as singletons. Every one of the donors was a Caucasian adult that lived in Nashville, Tennessee. Per the germline V gene, CDR1 is MDHEN and CDR2 is SYDVKM. The length of the CDR3 is 14 residues. V lost 6 bases and J lost 0, with 11 bases in between. This receptor was taken from a young man in good health. The chain links TRBV28 to TRBJ1-2; tentative D call: TRBD1 (5 bases). The sample consisted of memory CD8+ T cells sorted from blood. Subset in this sample: CD45RO+ cells pooled with CCR7-negative TemRA cells. The chain's CDR3 is CASRDILANYGYTF. CDR3 coding DNA: TGTGCCAGCAGGGACATCCTAGCTAACTATGGCTACACCTTC.